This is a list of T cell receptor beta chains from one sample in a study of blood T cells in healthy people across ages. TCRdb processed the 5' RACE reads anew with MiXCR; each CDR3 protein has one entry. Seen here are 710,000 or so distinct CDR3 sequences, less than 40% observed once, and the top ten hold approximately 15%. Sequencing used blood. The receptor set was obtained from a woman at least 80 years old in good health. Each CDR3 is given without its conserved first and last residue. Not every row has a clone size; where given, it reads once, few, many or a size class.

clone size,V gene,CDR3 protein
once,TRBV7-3,AGSLTGLYTDAQY
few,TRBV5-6,ASSLSGVRSTNEKLF
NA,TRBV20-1,SARDDDRSYNRPQH
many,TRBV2,ASTNPGTNTQY
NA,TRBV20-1,SASRQGTHQPQH
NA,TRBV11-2,ASSLVLALAGEGTDTQY
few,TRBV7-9,ASSQPKGSCGELF
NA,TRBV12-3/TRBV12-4,ASSRTGATPHYNEQF
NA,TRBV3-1,VSTRCQAPRNDYGYT
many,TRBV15,ATSRVTSTDTQY
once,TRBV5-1,AGSLGQGAYGYT
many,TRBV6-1,ASPPPTGLSYNEQF
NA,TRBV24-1,ATSDPRTGFNEKLF
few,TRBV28,ASSLEYPGELF
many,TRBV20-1,SARVAGGRETQY
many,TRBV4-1,ASSQDLKTVGAYNEQF
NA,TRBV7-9,ASSPRDSSNYGYT
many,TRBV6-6,ASSPSGQGANNEQF
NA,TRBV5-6,ASSLSWPINYGYT
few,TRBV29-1,SALQAVPYEQY
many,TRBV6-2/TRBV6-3,ASSYSLQGGGETQY
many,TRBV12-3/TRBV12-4,ASSSTGFTDTQY
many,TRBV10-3,AITVVRRVSNQPQH
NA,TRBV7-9,ASSSPGSGAY
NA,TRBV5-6,ASSFRGGSYNSPLH